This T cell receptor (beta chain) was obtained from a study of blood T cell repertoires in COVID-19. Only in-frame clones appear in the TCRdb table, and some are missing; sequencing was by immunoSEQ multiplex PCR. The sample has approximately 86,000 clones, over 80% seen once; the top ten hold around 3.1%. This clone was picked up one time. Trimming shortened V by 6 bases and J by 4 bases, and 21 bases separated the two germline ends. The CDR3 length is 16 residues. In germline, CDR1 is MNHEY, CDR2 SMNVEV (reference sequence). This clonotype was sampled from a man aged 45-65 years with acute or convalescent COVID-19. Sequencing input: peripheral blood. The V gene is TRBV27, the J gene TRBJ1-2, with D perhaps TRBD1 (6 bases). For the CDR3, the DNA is TGTGCCAGCAGCCCGACGCCGGCGGGGGGCGGCTATGGCTACACCTTC. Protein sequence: CASSPTPAGGGYGYTF.